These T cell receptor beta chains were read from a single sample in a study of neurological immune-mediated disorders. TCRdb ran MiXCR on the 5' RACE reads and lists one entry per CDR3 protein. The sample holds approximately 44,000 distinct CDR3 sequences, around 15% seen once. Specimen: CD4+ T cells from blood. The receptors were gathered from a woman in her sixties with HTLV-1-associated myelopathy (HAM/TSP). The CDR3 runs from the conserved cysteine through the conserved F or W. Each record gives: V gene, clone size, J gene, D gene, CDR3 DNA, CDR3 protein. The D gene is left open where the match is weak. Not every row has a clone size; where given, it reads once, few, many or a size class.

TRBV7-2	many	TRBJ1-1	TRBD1	TGTGCCAGCAGCTTTCAGGGGGCACGGACTGAAGCTTTCTTT	CASSFQGARTEAFF
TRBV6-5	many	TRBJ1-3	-	TGTGCCACCCTTACAGGGAGTGGAAACACCATATATTTT	CATLTGSGNTIYF
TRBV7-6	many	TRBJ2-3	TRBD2	TGTGCCAGCAGCACCCCTAGGACTAGAGATACGCAGTATTTT	CASSTPRTRDTQYF
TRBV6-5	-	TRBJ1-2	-	TGTGCCAGCAGTTATCGGGGTTTGGACTATGGCTACACCTTC	CASSYRGLDYGYTF
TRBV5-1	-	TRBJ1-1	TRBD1	TGCGCCAGCAGCTTGCGCGGGACAGTGGGCACTGAAGCTTTCTTT	CASSLRGTVGTEAFF
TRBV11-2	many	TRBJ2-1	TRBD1	TGTGCCAGCAGCCCAAACCGACAGGGGGCGAGAGGGAATGAGCAGTTCTTC	CASSPNRQGARGNEQFF
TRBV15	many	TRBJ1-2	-	TGTGCCACCAGCTCCCCGGGCTATGGCTACACCTTC	CATSSPGYGYTF
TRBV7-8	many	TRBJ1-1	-	TGTGCCAGCAGCCGGTTACAGGGTACTGAAGCTTTCTTT	CASSRLQGTEAFF
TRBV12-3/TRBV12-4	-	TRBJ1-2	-	TGTGCCAGCAGTTTTGCCCAGGGGAATGGCTACACCTTC	CASSFAQGNGYTF
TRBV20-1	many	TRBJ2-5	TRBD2	TGCAGTAAAGCGGGGGGCGAAGAGACCCAGTACTTC	CSKAGGEETQYF
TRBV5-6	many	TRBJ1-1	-	TGTGCCAGCAGCTTGGTGGGGCACGGCACTGAAGCTTTCTTT	CASSLVGHGTEAFF
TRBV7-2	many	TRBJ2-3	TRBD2	TGTGCCAGCAGCAAACTAGCGGGGGGGGCAGATACGCAGTATTTT	CASSKLAGGADTQYF
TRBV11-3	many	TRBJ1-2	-	TGTGCCAGCATCTCTGGACAGACTCCTAACTATGGCTACACCTTC	CASISGQTPNYGYTF
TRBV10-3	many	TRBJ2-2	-	TGTGCCATCAGGGGGACGCCCAGGGGGGAGCTGTTTTTT	CAIRGTPRGELFF
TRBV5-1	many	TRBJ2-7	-	TGCGCCAGCAGCCGACAGGCCTATTACGAGCAGTACTTC	CASSRQAYYEQYF
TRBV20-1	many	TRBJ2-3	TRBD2	TGCAGTGCTAACTCACCGGGACTAGCGGGGGCTACGCAGTATTTT	CSANSPGLAGATQYF
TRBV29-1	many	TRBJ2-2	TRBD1	TGCAGCGCCCAAGGGGACAGGGCCACCGGGGAGCTGTTTTTT	CSAQGDRATGELFF
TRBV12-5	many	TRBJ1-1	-	TGTGCTAGTGGGAGACGGCTGAACACTGAAGCTTTCTTT	CASGRRLNTEAFF
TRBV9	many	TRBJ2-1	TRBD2	TGTGCCAGCAGCCCGGGGACTAGGAGTCACGAGCAGTTCTTC	CASSPGTRSHEQFF
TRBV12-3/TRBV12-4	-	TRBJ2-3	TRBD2	TGTGCCAGCAGTTTGGCCCTAGCGGGGGGTTATACGCAGTATTTT	CASSLALAGGYTQYF
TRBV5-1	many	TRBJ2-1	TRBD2	TGCGCCAGCAGCTCTCCGGGACTAGCTAAGTTCTTC	CASSSPGLAKFF
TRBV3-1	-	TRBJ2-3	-	TGTTCTAGCAGCCAAGGCCCGGTGGATACGCAGTATTTT	CSSSQGPVDTQYF
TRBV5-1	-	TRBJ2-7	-	TGCGCCAGCAGCTTGTTTGAGAGCCCCAGCTCCTACGAGCAGTACTTC	CASSLFESPSSYEQYF
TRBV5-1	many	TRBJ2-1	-	TGCGCCAGCAGCTTGGACCGAACCTACAATGAGCAGTTCTTC	CASSLDRTYNEQFF
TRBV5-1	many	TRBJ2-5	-	TGCGCCAGCAGAGGGCTCCAAGAGACCCAGTACTTC	CASRGLQETQYF
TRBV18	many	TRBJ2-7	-	TGTGCCAGCTCACCGCCGACCCCAGAGGCCTACGAGCAGTACTTC	CASSPPTPEAYEQYF
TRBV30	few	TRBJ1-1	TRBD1	TGTGCCTTTGGACAGGGGAGCGCTGAAGCTTTCTTT	CAFGQGSAEAFF
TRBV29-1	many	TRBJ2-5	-	TGCAGCGAACAGACACAAGAGACCCAGTACTTC	CSEQTQETQYF
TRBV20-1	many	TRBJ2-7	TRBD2	TGCAGTGCTAATAATCTAGCGGGGGGGAGTATCTACGAGCAGTACTTC	CSANNLAGGSIYEQYF
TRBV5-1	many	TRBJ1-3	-	TGCGCCAGCAGCTTTACCGCTGTATCCGGAAACACCATATATTTT	CASSFTAVSGNTIYF
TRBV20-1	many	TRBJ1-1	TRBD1	TGCAGTGCTAGAGATTCACAGGGGGGGACTGAAGCTTTCTTT	CSARDSQGGTEAFF
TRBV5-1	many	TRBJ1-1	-	TGCGCCAGCAGCCCCAACGCGGGGGACACTGAAGCTTTCTTT	CASSPNAGDTEAFF
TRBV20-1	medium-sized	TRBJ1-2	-	TGCAGTGCCCAGTCGGGATATGGCTACACCTTC	CSAQSGYGYTF
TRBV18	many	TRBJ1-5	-	TGTGCCAGCTCACCGGCAGGCAATCAGCCCCAGCATTTT	CASSPAGNQPQHF
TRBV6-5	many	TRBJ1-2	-	TGTGCCAGCAGTACGGGACATTGGGGCTACACCTTC	CASSTGHWGYTF